The rows below give T cell receptor beta chains drawn from one sample of a study of cytomegalovirus exposure and HLA in healthy donors. Clones were sequenced by immunoSEQ multiplex PCR, and TCRdb holds only the in-frame ones, with some missing. The profile shows around 150,000 clones, roughly 80% of them singletons. The sequenced sample consisted of PBMCs. Source of these receptors: a middle-aged woman in good health and CMV-seropositive. Each CDR3 is given with its conserved first and last residue. A D gene is named only where the DNA matches it firmly. Clone size is stated in some rows and not others, as once, few, many or a class when expanded.

TRBJ2-5,TRBV30,-,TRBD2,CAWSVLTSGRANQETQYF,TGTGCCTGGAGTGTACTTACTAGCGGGAGGGCCAATCAAGAGACCCAGTACTTC
TRBJ2-3,TRBV10-3,-,-,CASSRQAGSKDTQYF,TGTGCCAGCTCCCGACAGGCCGGATCGAAAGATACGCAGTATTTT
TRBJ2-6,TRBV28,-,-,CASAREAGANVLTF,TGTGCCAGCGCAAGGGAGGCAGGGGCCAACGTCCTGACTTTC
TRBJ1-1,TRBV10-2,-,TRBD1,CASKAKGAYPEAFF,TGCGCCAGCAAGGCGAAGGGGGCGTATCCTGAAGCTTTCTTT
TRBJ1-4,TRBV9,-,TRBD1,CASTRDSGNEKLFF,TGTGCCAGCACCCGGGACAGCGGTAATGAAAAACTGTTTTTT
TRBJ2-1,TRBV27,-,-,CASSGTPRGEQFF,TGTGCCAGCAGTGGGACTCCTCGGGGGGAGCAGTTCTTC
TRBJ2-5,TRBV27,-,-,CASSSGAGTQYF,TGTGCCAGCAGCTCCGGTGCTGGGACCCAGTACTTC
TRBJ1-3,TRBV6-5,-,-,CASISVVGGNTIYF,TGTGCCAGCATTTCGGTAGTCGGTGGAAACACCATATATTTT
TRBJ2-2,TRBV2,-,-,CASSQGTGELFF,TGTGCCAGCAGCCAGGGTACCGGGGAGCTGTTTTTT
TRBJ2-7,TRBV7-2,-,-,CASSLGTTGPFEQYF,TGTGCCAGCAGCTTAGGAACTACAGGACCCTTCGAGCAGTACTTC
TRBJ2-7,TRBV9,-,-,CASSGGLNQGRKLSYEQYF,TGTGCCAGCAGCGGCGGACTAAACCAGGGACGGAAGCTTTCCTACGAGCAGTACTTC
TRBJ1-2,TRBV9,-,TRBD1,CASSGRTGLTTNYGYTF,TGTGCCAGCAGCGGCCGGACAGGCTTGACAACTAACTATGGCTACACCTTC
TRBJ2-1,TRBV9,-,TRBD2,CASSSTTSGIGEQFF,TGTGCCAGCAGCTCAACGACTAGCGGGATTGGTGAGCAGTTCTTC
TRBJ2-1,TRBV5-1,-,TRBD2,CASSLALAGEVEQFF,TGCGCCAGCAGCTTGGCCCTAGCGGGAGAGGTTGAGCAGTTCTTC
TRBJ2-1,TRBV5-6,few,TRBD1,CASSLDDRGRDEQFF,TGTGCCAGCAGCTTGGACGACAGGGGGCGGGATGAGCAGTTCTTC
TRBJ2-7,TRBV5-6,-,TRBD1,CASRTTGGKFSYEQYF,TGTGCCAGCAGAACGACAGGGGGCAAATTCTCCTACGAGCAGTACTTC
TRBJ2-1,TRBV19,once,-,CASSMILGRLNEQFF,TGTGCCAGTAGTATGATACTAGGAAGACTCAATGAGCAGTTCTTC
TRBJ2-5,TRBV11-3,-,TRBD2,CASSLVLAGAEETQYF,TGTGCCAGCAGCTTAGTACTAGCGGGGGCGGAAGAGACCCAGTACTTC
TRBJ2-7,TRBV7-6,-,TRBD2,CASSSRPGTSGSREQYF,TGTGCCAGCAGTTCTAGACCAGGGACTAGCGGGAGTCGCGAGCAGTACTTC
TRBJ2-7,TRBV28,-,-,CASTGVASYEQYF,TGTGCCAGCACAGGAGTAGCGTCCTACGAGCAGTACTTC
TRBJ1-1,TRBV18,few,-,CASSPREGTEAFF,TGTGCCAGCTCACCACGGGAGGGCACTGAAGCTTTCTTT
TRBJ1-3,TRBV11-2,-,-,CASSLDRGNTIYF,TGTGCCAGCAGCTTAGATCGGGGAAACACCATATATTTT
TRBJ2-7,TRBV27,once,TRBD2,CASRRTSAYEQYF,TGTGCCAGCAGGCGTACTAGCGCCTACGAGCAGTACTTC
TRBJ2-3,TRBV9,-,-,CASSVVGGTSTDTQYF,TGTGCCAGCAGCGTAGTTGGCGGGACTAGCACAGATACGCAGTATTTT
TRBJ2-1,TRBV7-9,once,-,CASSTRGGPWRNEQFF,TGTGCCAGCAGCACAAGGGGGGGGCCCTGGAGAAATGAGCAGTTCTTC
TRBJ2-7,TRBV5-1,once,-,CASSLAPDYEQYF,TGCGCCAGCAGCTTGGCGCCGGACTACGAGCAGTACTTC
TRBJ1-5,TRBV7-9,-,TRBD1,CASSPGQGAIQPQHF,TGTGCCAGCAGCCCGGGACAGGGGGCAATTCAGCCCCAGCATTTT
TRBJ1-6,TRBV5-4,-,-,CASSSQGSPLHF,TGTGCCAGCAGCTCACAGGGTTCACCCCTCCACTTT
TRBJ1-5,TRBV6-6,-,-,CASSYSGGNQPQHF,TGTGCCAGCAGTTACTCGGGGGGAAATCAGCCCCAGCATTTT
TRBJ2-7,TRBV29-1,-,TRBD2,CSAGGAGGLYEQYF,TGCAGCGCGGGAGGGGCTGGGGGTCTTTACGAGCAGTACTTC
TRBJ1-1,TRBV5-1,few,TRBD1,CASSSQGANTEAFF,TGCGCCAGCAGTTCACAGGGGGCGAACACTGAAGCTTTCTTT
TRBJ1-4,TRBV7-9,-,-,CASSLTAAGGEKLFF,TGTGCCAGCAGCTTAACGGCCGCGGGAGGTGAAAAACTGTTTTTT
TRBJ2-7,TRBV11-2,-,TRBD2,CASSFALGRAGYEQYF,TGTGCCAGCAGCTTTGCCCTAGGGAGGGCGGGCTACGAGCAGTACTTC
TRBJ2-1,TRBV7-9,-,-,CSSSFQGSSYNEQFF,TGTTCCAGCAGCTTCCAGGGGAGCTCCTACAATGAGCAGTTCTTC
TRBJ2-1,TRBV7-3,-,TRBD2,CASSLGGTSGYNEQFF,TGTGCCAGCAGCTTAGGGGGGACTAGCGGCTACAATGAGCAGTTCTTC
TRBJ2-2,TRBV11-2,-,-,CASSLDQGQLTGELFF,TGTGCCAGCAGCTTAGATCAAGGACAGCTCACCGGGGAGCTGTTTTTT
TRBJ2-7,TRBV7-6,few,TRBD1,CASSPFGQGSYEQYF,TGTGCCAGCAGCCCCTTCGGACAGGGGTCCTACGAGCAGTACTTC
TRBJ1-2,TRBV28,-,-,CASIGGYGYTF,TGTGCCAGCATCGGGGGGTATGGCTACACCTTC
TRBJ2-5,TRBV23-1,-,TRBD1,CASSHQGQHFRETQYF,TGCGCCAGCAGTCACCAGGGACAGCATTTCCGGGAGACCCAGTACTTC